This T cell receptor (beta chain) is drawn from a study of radiotherapy plus CTLA-4 blockade in lung cancer. Study context: Patients showed objective responses in 18% of cases and disease control in 31%. General study findings and limits: Radiotherapy with ipilimumab was followed by blood expansion of tumor-derived clones. Early blood T cell clone dynamics reportedly forecast response best, with interferon-beta.

CDR1 and CDR2 from the germline V gene are MGHRA and YSYEKL. CDR3 length: 14 amino acids. V was clipped by 1 base and J by 6 bases, with 11 bases between them. Sequencing used immunoSEQ multiplex PCR; TCRdb keeps in-frame clones, though not all of them. The repertoire holds tens of thousands of clones, with approximately 79% as singletons. Patients in the study, people with chemo-refractory metastatic non-small-cell lung cancer, received focal radiation plus ipilimumab CTLA-4 blockade. This clone is a singleton in its sample. Its cognate antigen is unknown. The TCR sequence derives from a human donor with non-small cell lung cancer who had stable disease on radiotherapy plus ipilimumab. The chain employs TRBV4-1 and TRBJ2-3; D is unclear. The source material was peripheral blood, sampled from a patient treated with radiotherapy plus ipilimumab. The CDR3 loop is CASSQVLISDTQYF. The CDR3 nucleotides read TGCGCCAGCAGCCAAGTCCTAATTTCGGATACGCAGTATTTT.